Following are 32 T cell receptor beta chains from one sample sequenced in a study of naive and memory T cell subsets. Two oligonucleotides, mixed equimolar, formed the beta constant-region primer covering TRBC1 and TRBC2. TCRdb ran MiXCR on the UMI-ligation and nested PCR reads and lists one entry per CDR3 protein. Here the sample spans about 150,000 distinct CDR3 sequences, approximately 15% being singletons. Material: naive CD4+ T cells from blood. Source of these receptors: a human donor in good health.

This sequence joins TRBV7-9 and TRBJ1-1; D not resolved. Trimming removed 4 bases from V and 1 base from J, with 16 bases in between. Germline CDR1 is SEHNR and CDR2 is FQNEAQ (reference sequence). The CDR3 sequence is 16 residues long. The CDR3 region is CASSSGVGSQNTEAFF. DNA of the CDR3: TGTGCCAGCAGCTCCGGGGTGGGCAGCCAGAACACTGAAGCTTTCTTT.

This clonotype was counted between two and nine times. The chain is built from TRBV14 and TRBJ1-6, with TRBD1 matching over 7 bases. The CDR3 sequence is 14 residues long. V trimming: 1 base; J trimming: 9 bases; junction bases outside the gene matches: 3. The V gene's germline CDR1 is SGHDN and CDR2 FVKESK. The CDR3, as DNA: TGTGCCAGCAGCCAAGTTCAGGGGGTTTCACCCCTCCACTTT. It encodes CASSQVQGVSPLHF. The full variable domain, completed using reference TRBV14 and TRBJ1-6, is EAGVTQFPSHSVIEKGQTVTLRCDPISGHDNLYWYRRVMGKEIKFLLHFVKESKQDESGMPNNRFLAERTGGTYSTLKVQPAELEDSGVYFCASSQVQGVSPLHFGNGTRLTVT.

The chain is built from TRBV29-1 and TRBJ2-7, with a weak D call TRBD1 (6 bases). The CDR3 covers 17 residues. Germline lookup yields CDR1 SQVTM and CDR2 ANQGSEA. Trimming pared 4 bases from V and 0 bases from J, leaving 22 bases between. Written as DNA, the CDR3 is TGCAGCGTTGCCCCTCGGATGACAGGAGAAAGCTCCTACGAGCAGTACTTC. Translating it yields CSVAPRMTGESSYEQYF.

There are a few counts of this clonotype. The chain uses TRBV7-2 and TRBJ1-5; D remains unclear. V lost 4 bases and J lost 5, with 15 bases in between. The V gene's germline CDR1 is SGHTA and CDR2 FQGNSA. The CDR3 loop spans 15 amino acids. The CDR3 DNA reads TGTGCCAGCAGCTACTTACCTGCAAGCGATCAGCCCCAGCATTTT. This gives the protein CASSYLPASDQPQHF.

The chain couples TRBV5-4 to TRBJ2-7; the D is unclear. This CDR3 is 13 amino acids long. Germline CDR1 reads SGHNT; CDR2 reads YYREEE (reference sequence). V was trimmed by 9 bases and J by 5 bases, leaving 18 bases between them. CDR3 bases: TGTGCCACCAGTGTCGGACCCTACAACGAGCAGTACTTC. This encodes CATSVGPYNEQYF.

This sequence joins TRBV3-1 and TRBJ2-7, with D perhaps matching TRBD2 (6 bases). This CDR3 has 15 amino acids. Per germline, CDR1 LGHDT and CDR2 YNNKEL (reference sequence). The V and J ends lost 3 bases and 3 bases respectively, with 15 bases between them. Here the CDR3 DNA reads TGTGCCAGCAGCCAGGGGGGACCGGTACTCTACGAGCAGTACTTC. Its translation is CASSQGGPVLYEQYF.

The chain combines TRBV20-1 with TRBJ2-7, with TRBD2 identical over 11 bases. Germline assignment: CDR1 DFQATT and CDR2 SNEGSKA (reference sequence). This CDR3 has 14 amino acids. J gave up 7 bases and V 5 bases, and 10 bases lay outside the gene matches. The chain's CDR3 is CSAQGLAETWEQYF. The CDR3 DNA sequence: TGCAGTGCTCAGGGACTAGCGGAGACGTGGGAGCAGTACTTC.

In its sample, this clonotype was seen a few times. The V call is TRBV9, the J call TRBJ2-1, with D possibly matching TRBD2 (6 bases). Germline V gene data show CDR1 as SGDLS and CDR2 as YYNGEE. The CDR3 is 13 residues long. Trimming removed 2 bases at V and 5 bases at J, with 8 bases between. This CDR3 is CASSVGGNNEQFF. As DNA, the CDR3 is TGTGCCAGCAGCGTGGGGGGAAACAATGAGCAGTTCTTC.

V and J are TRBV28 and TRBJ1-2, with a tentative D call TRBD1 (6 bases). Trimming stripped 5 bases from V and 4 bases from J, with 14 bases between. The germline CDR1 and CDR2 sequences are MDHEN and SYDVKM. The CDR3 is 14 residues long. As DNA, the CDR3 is TGTGCCAGCAGTACAGGGTTTAAGATCTATGGCTACACCTTC. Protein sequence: CASSTGFKIYGYTF.

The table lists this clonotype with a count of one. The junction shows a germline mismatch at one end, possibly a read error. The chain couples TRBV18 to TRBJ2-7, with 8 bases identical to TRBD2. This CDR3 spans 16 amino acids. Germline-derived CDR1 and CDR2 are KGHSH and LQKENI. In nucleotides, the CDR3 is TGTGCCAGCTTACCACCTGGGATAGCGGGGTCCTACGAGCAGTACTTC. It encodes CASLPPGIAGSYEQYF.

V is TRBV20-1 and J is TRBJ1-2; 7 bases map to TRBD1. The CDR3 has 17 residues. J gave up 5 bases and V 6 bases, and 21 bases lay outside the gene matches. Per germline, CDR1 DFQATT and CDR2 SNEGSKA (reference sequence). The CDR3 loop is CSADRDRVGAFWYGYTF. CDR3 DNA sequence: TGCAGTGCGGACCGTGACAGGGTGGGGGCCTTCTGGTATGGCTACACCTTC.

The CDR3 DNA reads as TGTGCCAGCAGCCAAGACCCCAGCTCCTACAATGAGCAGTTCTTC. Protein product: CASSQDPSSYNEQFF. V is TRBV3-1 and J is TRBJ2-1; D not resolved. The CDR3 spans 15 residues. Per the germline V gene, CDR1 is LGHDT and CDR2 is YNNKEL (reference sequence). The V and J ends lost 0 bases and 0 bases respectively, with 6 bases between them.

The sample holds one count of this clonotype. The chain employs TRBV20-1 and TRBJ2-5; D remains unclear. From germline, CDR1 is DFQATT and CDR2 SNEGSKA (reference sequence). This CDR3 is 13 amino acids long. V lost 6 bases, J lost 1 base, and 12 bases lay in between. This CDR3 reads CSATRAPQETQYF. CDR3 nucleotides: TGCAGTGCCACCCGGGCCCCCCAAGAGACCCAGTACTTC.

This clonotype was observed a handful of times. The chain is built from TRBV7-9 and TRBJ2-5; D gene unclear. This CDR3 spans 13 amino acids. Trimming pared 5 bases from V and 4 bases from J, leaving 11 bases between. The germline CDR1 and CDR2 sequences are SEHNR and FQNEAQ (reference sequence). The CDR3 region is CASSLKWGETQYF. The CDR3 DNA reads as TGTGCCAGCAGCCTAAAGTGGGGAGAGACCCAGTACTTC.

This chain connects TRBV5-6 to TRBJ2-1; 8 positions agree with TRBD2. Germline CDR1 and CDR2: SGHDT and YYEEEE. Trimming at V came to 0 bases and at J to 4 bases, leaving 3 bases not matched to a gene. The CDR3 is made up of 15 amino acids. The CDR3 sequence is CASSLGGLVYNEQFF. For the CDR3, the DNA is TGTGCCAGCAGCTTGGGGGGACTAGTTTACAATGAGCAGTTCTTC.

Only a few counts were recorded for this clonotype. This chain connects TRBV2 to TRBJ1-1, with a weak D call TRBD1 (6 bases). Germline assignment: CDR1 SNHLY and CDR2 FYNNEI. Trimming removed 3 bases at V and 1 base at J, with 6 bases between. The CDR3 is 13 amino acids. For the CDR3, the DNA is TGTGCCAGCAGTGAGGACAGGAACACTGAAGCTTTCTTT. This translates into CASSEDRNTEAFF.

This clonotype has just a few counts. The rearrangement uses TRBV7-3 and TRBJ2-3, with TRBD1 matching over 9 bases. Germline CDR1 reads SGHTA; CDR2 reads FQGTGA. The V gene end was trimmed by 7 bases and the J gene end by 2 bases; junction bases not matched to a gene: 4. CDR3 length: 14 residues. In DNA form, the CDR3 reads TGTGCCAGCAAGCAACAGGGGGCCACAGATACGCAGTATTTT. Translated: CASKQQGATDTQYF.

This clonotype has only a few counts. CDR3 residues: CASSFYSAMNEQFF. CDR3 coding DNA: TGTGCCAGCAGCTTTTATAGCGCGATGAATGAGCAGTTCTTC. V and J are TRBV11-2 and TRBJ2-1; perhaps TRBD2 as D (5 bases). This CDR3 region has 14 residues. V dropped 3 bases and J dropped 7 bases, with 13 bases sitting between them. Germline-derived CDR1 and CDR2 are SGHAT and FQNNGV. Variable domain in full (rest from reference TRBV11-2 and TRBJ2-1): EAGVAQSPRYKIIEKRQSVAFWCNPISGHATLYWYQQILGQGPKLLIQFQNNGVVDDSQLPKDRFSAERLKGVDSTLKIQPAKLEDSAVYLCASSFYSAMNEQFFGPGTRLTVL.

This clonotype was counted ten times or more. CDR3 loop: CASSRTSGSYNEQFF. The CDR3 region has the DNA TGTGCCAGCAGTCGGACTAGCGGCTCCTACAATGAGCAGTTCTTC. V gene TRBV2 combines with J gene TRBJ2-1; 10 bases align to TRBD2. Germline CDR1 is SNHLY and CDR2 is FYNNEI. The V segment lost 5 bases and the J segment 0 bases; nucleotides outside the gene matches: 1. This CDR3 contains 15 residues.

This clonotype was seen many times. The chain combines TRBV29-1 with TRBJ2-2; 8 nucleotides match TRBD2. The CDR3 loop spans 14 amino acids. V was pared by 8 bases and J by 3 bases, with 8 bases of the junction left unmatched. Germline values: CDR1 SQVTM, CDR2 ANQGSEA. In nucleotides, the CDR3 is TGCAGCACCCGGAGCGGGAGTCACACCGGGGAGCTGTTTTTT. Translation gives CSTRSGSHTGELFF.

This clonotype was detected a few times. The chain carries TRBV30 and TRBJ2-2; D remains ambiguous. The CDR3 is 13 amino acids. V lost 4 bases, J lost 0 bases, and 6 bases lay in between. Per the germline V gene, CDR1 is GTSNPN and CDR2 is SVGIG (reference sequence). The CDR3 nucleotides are TGTGCCTGGACAGGAACGAACACCGGGGAGCTGTTTTTT. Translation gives CAWTGTNTGELFF.

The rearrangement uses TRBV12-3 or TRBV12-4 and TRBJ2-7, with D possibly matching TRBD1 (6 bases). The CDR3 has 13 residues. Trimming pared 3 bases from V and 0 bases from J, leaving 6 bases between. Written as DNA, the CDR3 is TGTGCCAGCAGTTTGGACAGCTCCTACGAGCAGTACTTC. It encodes CASSLDSSYEQYF.

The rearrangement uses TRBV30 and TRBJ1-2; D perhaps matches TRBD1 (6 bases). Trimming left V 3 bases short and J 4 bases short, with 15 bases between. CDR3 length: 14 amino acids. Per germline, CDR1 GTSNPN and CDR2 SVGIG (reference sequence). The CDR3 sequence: CAWRLTGTIYGYTF. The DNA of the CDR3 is TGTGCCTGGAGACTTACAGGGACCATCTATGGCTACACCTTC.

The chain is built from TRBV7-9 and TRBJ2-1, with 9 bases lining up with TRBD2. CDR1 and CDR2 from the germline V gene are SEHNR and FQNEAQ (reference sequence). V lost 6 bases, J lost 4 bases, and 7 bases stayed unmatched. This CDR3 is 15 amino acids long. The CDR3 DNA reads TGTGCCAGCAGTTCGCTAGCGGGATCTTACAATGAGCAGTTCTTC. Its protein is CASSSLAGSYNEQFF.

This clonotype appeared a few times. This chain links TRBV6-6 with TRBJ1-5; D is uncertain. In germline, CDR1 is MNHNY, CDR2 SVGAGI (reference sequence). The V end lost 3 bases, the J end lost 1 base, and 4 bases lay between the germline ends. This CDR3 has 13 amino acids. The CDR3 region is CASSYESNQPQHF. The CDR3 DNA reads TGTGCCAGCAGTTATGAGAGCAATCAGCCCCAGCATTTT.

CDR3 protein: CATSREPQGVEEQFF. CDR3 sequence (DNA): TGTGCCACCAGCAGAGAGCCGCAGGGGGTGGAGGAGCAGTTCTTC. This sequence joins TRBV15 and TRBJ2-1, with 7 positions matching TRBD1. The V gene end was trimmed by 0 bases and the J gene end by 10 bases; junction bases not matched to a gene: 9. The length of the CDR3 is 15 residues. CDR1 and CDR2 (germline): LNHNV, YYDKDF (reference sequence).

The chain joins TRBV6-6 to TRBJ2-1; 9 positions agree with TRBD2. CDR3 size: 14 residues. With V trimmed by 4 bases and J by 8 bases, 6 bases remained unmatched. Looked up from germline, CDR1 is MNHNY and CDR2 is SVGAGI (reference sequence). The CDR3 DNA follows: TGTGCCAGCAGTTCCCGACTAGCGGAGGATGAGCAGTTCTTC. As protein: CASSSRLAEDEQFF.

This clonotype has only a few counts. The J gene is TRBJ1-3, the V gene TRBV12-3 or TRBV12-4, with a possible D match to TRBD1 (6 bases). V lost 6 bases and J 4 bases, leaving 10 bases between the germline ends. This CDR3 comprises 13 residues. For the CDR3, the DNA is TGTGCCAGCAGGACAGGCGCCGGAAACACCATATATTTT. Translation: CASRTGAGNTIYF.

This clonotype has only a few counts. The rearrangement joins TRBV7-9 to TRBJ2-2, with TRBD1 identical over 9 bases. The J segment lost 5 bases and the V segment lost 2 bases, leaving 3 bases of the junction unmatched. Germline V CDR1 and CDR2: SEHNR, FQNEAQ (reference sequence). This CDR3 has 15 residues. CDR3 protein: CASSLMGQGTGELFF. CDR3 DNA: TGTGCCAGCAGCTTAATGGGACAGGGAACCGGGGAGCTGTTTTTT.

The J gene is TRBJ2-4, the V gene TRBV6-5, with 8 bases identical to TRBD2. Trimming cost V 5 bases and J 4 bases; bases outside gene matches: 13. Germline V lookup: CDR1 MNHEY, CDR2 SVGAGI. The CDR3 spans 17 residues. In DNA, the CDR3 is TGTGCCAGCAGTCCCCTGGAGCCGAGCGGGGGAAAAAACATTCAGTACTTC. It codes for CASSPLEPSGGKNIQYF.

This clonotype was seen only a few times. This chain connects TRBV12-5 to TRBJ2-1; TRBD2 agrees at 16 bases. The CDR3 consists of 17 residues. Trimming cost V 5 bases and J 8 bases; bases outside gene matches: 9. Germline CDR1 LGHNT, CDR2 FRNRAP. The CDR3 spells CASGRGLAGGGFYEQFF. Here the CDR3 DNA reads TGTGCTAGTGGTAGGGGACTAGCGGGAGGGGGCTTTTATGAGCAGTTCTTC. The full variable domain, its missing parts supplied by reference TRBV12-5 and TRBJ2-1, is DARVTQTPRHKVTEMGQEVTMRCQPILGHNTVFWYRQTMMQGLELLAYFRNRAPLDDSGMPKDRFSAEMPDATLATLKIQPSEPRDSAVYFCASGRGLAGGGFYEQFFGPGTRLTVL.

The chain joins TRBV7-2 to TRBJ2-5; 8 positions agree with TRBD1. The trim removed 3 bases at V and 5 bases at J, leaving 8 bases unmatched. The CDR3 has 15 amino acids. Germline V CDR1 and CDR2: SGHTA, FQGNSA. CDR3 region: CASSFGQGARETQYF. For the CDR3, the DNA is TGTGCCAGCAGCTTCGGGCAGGGGGCGAGGGAGACCCAGTACTTC.